This T cell receptor (beta chain) was sequenced in a study of molecular identifiers for immune sequencing clone quantification. Study details: With replicates, the RNA of about 21,000 or 97,000 naive CD8 cells was split five ways and four were sequenced.

Germline V lookup: CDR1 GTSNPN, CDR2 SVGIG (reference sequence). This CDR3 is built from 14 residues. Comments on this clonotype: A much larger clonotype is one base distant, so this may be a read error.

One entry per CDR3 protein, called by TCRdb with MiXCR from the PCR reads. The data show approximately 97,000 distinct CDR3 sequences, with 20% to 25% seen just once and around 0.92% held by the top ten. The chain carries TRBV30 and TRBJ2-7; D may be TRBD2 (5 bases). The TCR comes from a human donor in good health. Some libraries in this study had Jurkat cell RNA spiked in. Sequences were obtained from naive CD8+ T cells from blood, with Jurkat cell RNA spiked in. Indicated subset: FACS-sorted CD8+CD4-CCR7+CD45RA+ naive T cells. DNA of the CDR3: TGTGCCGGGAGTGTACTCTGGGGTTCCTACGAGCAGTACTTC. Translation gives CAGSVLWGSYEQYF.